These 22 T cell receptor beta chains originate from one sample sequenced in a study of monozygotic twins with inflammatory bowel disease. TCRdb derives one entry per CDR3 protein from the 5' RACE reads, leaving out DNA. The listing records some 150,000 distinct CDR3 sequences. The sample comprised blood. The origin of the receptors is a human donor with ulcerative colitis or Crohn's disease, or a healthy co-twin of an affected twin (not recorded which).

The CDR3 sequence: CASSLDVRASDYGYTF. The rearrangement uses TRBV12-3 or TRBV12-4 and TRBJ1-2; TCRdb lists TRBD1, though no DNA is available to test this call. The CDR3 contains 16 residues.

J is TRBJ1-1 and V is TRBV7-2. In germline, CDR1 is SGHTA, CDR2 FQGNSA. The CDR3 consists of 13 residues. The CDR3 sequence: CASSFREGGEAFF.

The chain employs TRBV5-1 and TRBJ1-6; TCRdb lists TRBD1, though no DNA is available to test this call. In germline, CDR1 is SGHRS, CDR2 YFSETQ. The CDR3 sequence is 16 residues long. The CDR3 spells CASSFGVQGDNSPLHF.

The rearrangement uses TRBV5-1 and TRBJ2-2. This CDR3 comprises 15 residues. Germline CDR1 SGHRS, CDR2 YFSETQ. The CDR3 sequence is CASSLGDVLTGELFF.

CDR3 in amino acids: CSAIKLNTEAFF. The chain has TRBV20-1 and TRBJ1-1. In germline, CDR1 is DFQATT, CDR2 SNEGSKA (reference sequence). The CDR3 loop spans 12 amino acids.

CDR3 region: CASSIRPTWDEKLLF. The J gene is TRBJ1-4, the V gene TRBV9. Germline V gene data show CDR1 as SGDLS and CDR2 as YYNGEE. CDR3 size: 15 residues.

The CDR3 spells CAISEHSQKETQYF. The chain carries TRBV10-3 and TRBJ2-5. The germline V gene encodes CDR1 ENHRY and CDR2 SYGVKD. The CDR3 spans 14 residues.

The gene calls are TRBV7-9 and TRBJ1-6. Per the germline V gene, CDR1 is SEHNR and CDR2 is FQNEAQ (reference sequence). The CDR3 has 13 amino acids. This CDR3 is CASSYTAYSPLHF.

The rearrangement links TRBV7-8 to TRBJ2-3. This CDR3 comprises 13 residues. Germline V gene data show CDR1 as SGHVS and CDR2 as FQNEAQ. The chain's CDR3 is CASREVGTDTQYF.

The gene calls are TRBV12-3 or TRBV12-4 and TRBJ2-3; absent DNA, TCRdb's TRBD1 call cannot be checked. This CDR3 contains 13 residues. CDR3 sequence reads: CASKARGTDTQYF.

The chain links TRBV7-2 to TRBJ2-1. CDR3 length equals 14 residues. CDR1 and CDR2 (germline): SGHTA, FQGNSA. The CDR3: CASSLARGTHEQFF. The full variable domain, rest sourced from reference TRBV7-2 and TRBJ2-1, is GAGVSQSPSNKVTEKGKDVELRCDPISGHTALYWYRQSLGQGLEFLIYFQGNSAPDKSGLPSDRFSAERTGGSVSTLTIQRTQQEDSAVYLCASSLARGTHEQFFGPGTRLTVL.

The chain joins TRBV4-2 to TRBJ1-5. The CDR3 is 16 amino acids. Germline-derived CDR1 and CDR2 are LGHNA and YNFKEQ. CDR3 sequence: CASSQDLGDSNQPQHF.

The V and J genes are TRBV20-1 and TRBJ2-5; TCRdb gives TRBD2 as the D gene, but with no DNA this cannot be confirmed. CDR3 size: 14 residues. The germline gives CDR1 DFQATT, CDR2 SNEGSKA (reference sequence). CDR3 protein: CSAGTSVREETQYF.

The rearrangement joins TRBV6-2 or TRBV6-3 to TRBJ2-2. The length of the CDR3 is 15 residues. Germline V gene data show CDR1 as MNHEY and CDR2 as SVGEGT. The CDR3 is CASSRGRANTGELFF.

The CDR3 region is CASSWGLAGEETQYF. The V and J genes are TRBV5-6 and TRBJ2-5; TCRdb's D gene call, TRBD2, goes unchecked for lack of DNA. The CDR3 covers 15 residues. Per the germline V gene, CDR1 is SGHDT and CDR2 is YYEEEE. The full variable domain, in which reference TRBV5-6 and TRBJ2-5 provide the parts outside the CDR3, is DAGVTQSPTHLIKTRGQQVTLRCSPKSGHDTVSWYQQALGQGPQFIFQYYEEEERQRGNFPDRFSGHQFPNYSSELNVNALLLGDSALYLCASSWGLAGEETQYFGPGTRLLVL.

The V call is TRBV5-1, the J call TRBJ2-5. The CDR3 totals 15 residues. Per the germline V gene, CDR1 is SGHRS and CDR2 is YFSETQ. This chain's CDR3 is CASSLDRSSAETQYF.

The V and J genes are TRBV13 and TRBJ1-1; TCRdb designates TRBD1, a call that cannot be tested without DNA. The V gene's germline CDR1 is PRHDT and CDR2 FYEKMQ (reference sequence). The CDR3 loop spans 16 amino acids. Here the CDR3 reads CASSDQSGTPNTEAFF.

The rearrangement uses TRBV12-3 or TRBV12-4 and TRBJ2-3. CDR3 size: 14 residues. The chain's CDR3 is CASCIAAHIDTQYF.

This chain uses TRBV20-1 with TRBJ1-1; TCRdb's assignment of TRBD1 cannot be checked, as there is no DNA. The CDR3 has 17 amino acids. Germline V gene sequence: CDR1 DFQATT, CDR2 SNEGSKA (reference sequence). The CDR3 is CSARDPRTGAKNTEAFF.

V gene TRBV7-9 combines with J gene TRBJ2-1; absent DNA, TCRdb's TRBD1 call cannot be checked. Germline lookup yields CDR1 SEHNR and CDR2 FQNEAQ (reference sequence). The CDR3 runs 13 residues. The CDR3 loop reads CASSVGGNNEQFF.

J is TRBJ1-4 and V is TRBV29-1. This CDR3 has 12 amino acids. The germline V gene encodes CDR1 SQVTM and CDR2 ANQGSEA. This chain's CDR3 is CSVEGHDEKLFF.

The chain is built from TRBV7-2 and TRBJ2-3. The CDR3 totals 14 residues. Germline loops: CDR1 SGHTA, CDR2 FQGNSA. This CDR3 reads CASSLALRGDTQYF.